This T cell receptor beta chain was sequenced in a study of T cells expressing NK-cell markers (dated by TCRdb to the early 2020s). Study-wide context: In sorted CD3+CD56+NKG2C+, CD3+CD56+NKG2C- and CD3+CD56-NKG2C+ T-cell subsets from 8 or 9 donors, TCR beta-chain repertoires were profiled. Among the eight sequenced donors, only one was HCMV-seronegative, while the other seven were HCMV-seropositive. All eight donors whose samples were sequenced were randomly selected healthy volunteers, three of them men and five women. Illumina HiSeq 2000/2500, MiSeq or NextSeq was used to sequence libraries as 2 x 150 bp reads. General study outcomes and caveats: Those dominant clonotypes were again the most abundant among CD3+CD56-NKG2C+ cells in several donors, at roughly 28.3-60.1%. Whether the expanded NKG2C-expressing T cell clones were specific for HCMV antigens was left unclear. In roughly 6 donors, the dominant CD3+CD56+NKG2C+ clonotypes were among the top 10 CD8+ clonotypes and accounted for about 1.0-7.5% of CD8+ T cells.

Regarding this clonotype: The specificity of this receptor is unknown.

The CDR3 runs 15 amino acids, cysteine and phenylalanine included. No DNA has been recorded. The germline V gene (reference sequence) yields MNHEY for CDR1 and SMNVEV for CDR2. A commercial ELISA kit detecting HCMV-specific IgG in serum was used to determine HCMV serostatus. Ficoll density gradient centrifugation was used to isolate peripheral blood mononuclear cells from blood. The listed sequencing device is Illumina HiSeq 2000. TCR beta cDNA libraries were made by 5'RACE template switching that added a universal primer site and unique molecular identifiers. cDNA synthesis was primed from the TCR beta constant segment, followed by two successive PCR amplification steps. The source study handled its data this way. MIGEC was used to demultiplex reads and group the reads by UMI, and MiTCR was used to assemble and quantify clonotypes. To exclude erroneous sequences, only TCR cDNA sequences supported by at least two reads were retained. The tcR package was used for downstream repertoire analysis, and clonotypes were matched across fractions by CDR3 nucleotide sequence plus V segment. VDJmatch was used to annotate antigen specificity against VDJdb, with one amino acid substitution in CDR3 permitted. Each CDR3 protein sequence appears as one entry after TCRdb reprocessed the reads, and no DNA is included. The V and J calls were not made by the authors but by TCRdb's processing. This sample's table contains about 550,000 distinct CDR3 sequences. Clones ranked in the top ten supply approximately 3.6% of the sample.

The material sequenced was blood T cells: a sorted CD56 or NKG2C T cell subset, CD4+ or CD8+ T cells, or bulk PBMC T cells (not recorded which). Rearrangement joined TRBV27 to TRBJ2-1; the TCRdb call, TRBD1, lacks DNA for checking. This receptor was taken from a man aged 18 to 29 in good health. Donor details come from another sample of the same person, matched by shared clones. Here the CDR3 is given as CASRDSGGAFNEQFF.